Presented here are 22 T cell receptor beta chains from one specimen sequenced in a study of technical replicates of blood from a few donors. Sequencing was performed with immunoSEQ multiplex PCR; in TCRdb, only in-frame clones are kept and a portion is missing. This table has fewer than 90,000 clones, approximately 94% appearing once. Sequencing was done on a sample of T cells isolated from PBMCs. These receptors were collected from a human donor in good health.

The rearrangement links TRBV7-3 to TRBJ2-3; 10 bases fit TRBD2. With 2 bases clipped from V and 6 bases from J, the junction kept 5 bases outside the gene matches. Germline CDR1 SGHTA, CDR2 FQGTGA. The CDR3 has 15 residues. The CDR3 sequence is CASSLLAGEADTQYF. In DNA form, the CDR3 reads TGTGCCAGCAGCTTACTAGCGGGGGAGGCGGATACGCAGTATTTT.

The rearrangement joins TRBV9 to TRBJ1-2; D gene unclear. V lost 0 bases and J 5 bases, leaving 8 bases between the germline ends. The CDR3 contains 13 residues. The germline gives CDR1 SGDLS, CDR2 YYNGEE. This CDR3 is CASSVDGVYGYTF. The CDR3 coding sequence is TGTGCCAGCAGCGTAGACGGGGTGTATGGCTACACCTTC.

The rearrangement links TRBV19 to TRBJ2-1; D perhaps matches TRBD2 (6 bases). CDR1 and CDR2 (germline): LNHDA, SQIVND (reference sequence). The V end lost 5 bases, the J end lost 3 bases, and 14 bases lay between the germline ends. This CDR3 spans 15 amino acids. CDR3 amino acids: CASSWTGTYYNEQFF. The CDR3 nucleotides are TGTGCCAGTAGTTGGACCGGGACTTACTACAATGAGCAGTTCTTC. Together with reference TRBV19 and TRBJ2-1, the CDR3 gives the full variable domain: DGGITQSPKYLFRKEGQNVTLSCEQNLNHDAMYWYRQDPGQGLRLIYYSQIVNDFQKGDIAEGYSVSREKKESFPLTVTSAQKNPTAFYLCASSWTGTYYNEQFFGPGTRLTVL.

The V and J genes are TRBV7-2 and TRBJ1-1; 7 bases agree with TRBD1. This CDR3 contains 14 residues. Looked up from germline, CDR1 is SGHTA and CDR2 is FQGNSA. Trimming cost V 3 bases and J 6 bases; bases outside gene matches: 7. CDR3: CASSFPTGRAEAFF. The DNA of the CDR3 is TGTGCCAGCAGCTTTCCGACAGGGCGAGCTGAAGCTTTCTTT.

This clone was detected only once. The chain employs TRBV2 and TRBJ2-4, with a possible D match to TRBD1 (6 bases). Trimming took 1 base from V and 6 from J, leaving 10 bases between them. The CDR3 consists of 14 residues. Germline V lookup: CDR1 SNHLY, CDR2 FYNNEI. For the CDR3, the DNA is TGTGCCAGCAGTGAAGTACTACAGGGAAACATTCAGTACTTC. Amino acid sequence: CASSEVLQGNIQYF.

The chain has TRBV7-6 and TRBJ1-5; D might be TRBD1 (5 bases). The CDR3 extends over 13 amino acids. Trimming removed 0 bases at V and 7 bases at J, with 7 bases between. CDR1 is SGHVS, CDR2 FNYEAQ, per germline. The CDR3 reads CASSLAGRQPQHF. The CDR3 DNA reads TGTGCCAGCAGCTTAGCGGGGCGACAGCCCCAGCATTTT.

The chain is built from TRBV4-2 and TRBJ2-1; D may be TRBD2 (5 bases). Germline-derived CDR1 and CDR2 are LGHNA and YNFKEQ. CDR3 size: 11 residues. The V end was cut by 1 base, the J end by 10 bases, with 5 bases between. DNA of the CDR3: TGTGCCAGCAGCCAAGTAGCGGAGCAGTTCTTC. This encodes CASSQVAEQFF.

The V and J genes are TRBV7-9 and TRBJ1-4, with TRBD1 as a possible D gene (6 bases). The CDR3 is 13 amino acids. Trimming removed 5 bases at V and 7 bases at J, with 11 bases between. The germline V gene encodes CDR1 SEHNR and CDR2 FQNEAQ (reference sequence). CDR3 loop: CASSQGGGEKLFF. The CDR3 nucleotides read TGTGCCAGCAGCCAAGGGGGGGGTGAAAAACTGTTTTTT.

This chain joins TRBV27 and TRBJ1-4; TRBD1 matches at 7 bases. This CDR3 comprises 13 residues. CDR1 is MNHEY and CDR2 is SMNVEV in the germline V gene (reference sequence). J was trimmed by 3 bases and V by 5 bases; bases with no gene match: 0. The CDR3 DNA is TGTGCCAGCAGTACAGGGGCTAATGAAAAACTGTTTTTT. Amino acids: CASSTGANEKLFF. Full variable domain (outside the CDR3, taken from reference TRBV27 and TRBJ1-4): EAQVTQNPRYLITVTGKKLTVTCSQNMNHEYMSWYRQDPGLGLRQIYYSMNVEVTDKGDVPEGYKVSRKEKRNFPLILESPSPNQTSLYFCASSTGANEKLFFGSGTQLSVL.

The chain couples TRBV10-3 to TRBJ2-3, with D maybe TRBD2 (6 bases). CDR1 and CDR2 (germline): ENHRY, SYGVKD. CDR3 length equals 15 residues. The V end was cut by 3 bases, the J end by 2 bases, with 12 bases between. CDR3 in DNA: TGTGCCATCAGTGAAGCGGGTACTGCCACAGATACGCAGTATTTT. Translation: CAISEAGTATDTQYF.

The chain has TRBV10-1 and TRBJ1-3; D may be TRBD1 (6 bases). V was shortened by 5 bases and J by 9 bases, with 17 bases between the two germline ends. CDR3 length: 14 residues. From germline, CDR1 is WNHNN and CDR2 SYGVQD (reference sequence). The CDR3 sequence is CASSMPKIGGTIYF. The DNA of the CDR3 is TGCGCCAGCAGTATGCCCAAAATAGGGGGCACCATATATTTT.

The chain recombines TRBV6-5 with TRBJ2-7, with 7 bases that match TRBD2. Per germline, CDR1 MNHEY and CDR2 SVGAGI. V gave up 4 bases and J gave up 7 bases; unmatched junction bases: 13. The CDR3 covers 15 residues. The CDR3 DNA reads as TGTGCCAGCAGTTTTGGGCTGGCGGGAGTAAGAGAGCAGTACTTC. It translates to CASSFGLAGVREQYF.

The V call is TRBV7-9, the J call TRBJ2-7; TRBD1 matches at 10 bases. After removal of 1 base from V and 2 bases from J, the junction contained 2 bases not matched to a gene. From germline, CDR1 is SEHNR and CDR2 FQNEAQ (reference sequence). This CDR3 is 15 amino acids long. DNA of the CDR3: TGTGCCAGCAGCTTAGGACAGGGGGCCCCCTACGAGCAGTACTTC. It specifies CASSLGQGAPYEQYF.

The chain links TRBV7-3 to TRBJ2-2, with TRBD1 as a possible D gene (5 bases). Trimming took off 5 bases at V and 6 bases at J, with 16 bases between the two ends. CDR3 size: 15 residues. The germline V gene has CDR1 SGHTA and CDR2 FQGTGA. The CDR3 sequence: CASSPGAGQAGELFF. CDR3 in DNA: TGTGCCAGCAGCCCAGGTGCAGGGCAAGCCGGGGAGCTGTTTTTT. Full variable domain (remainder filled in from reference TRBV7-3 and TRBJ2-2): GAGVSQTPSNKVTEKGKYVELRCDPISGHTALYWYRQSLGQGPEFLIYFQGTGAADDSGLPNDRFFAVRPEGSVSTLKIQRTERGDSAVYLCASSPGAGQAGELFFGEGSRLTVL.

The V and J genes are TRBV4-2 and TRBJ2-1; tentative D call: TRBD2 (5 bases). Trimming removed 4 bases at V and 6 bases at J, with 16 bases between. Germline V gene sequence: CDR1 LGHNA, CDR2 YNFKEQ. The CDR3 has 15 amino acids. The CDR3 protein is CASSLETSLLNEQFF. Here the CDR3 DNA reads TGTGCCAGCAGCCTCGAAACTAGTCTCCTCAATGAGCAGTTCTTC.

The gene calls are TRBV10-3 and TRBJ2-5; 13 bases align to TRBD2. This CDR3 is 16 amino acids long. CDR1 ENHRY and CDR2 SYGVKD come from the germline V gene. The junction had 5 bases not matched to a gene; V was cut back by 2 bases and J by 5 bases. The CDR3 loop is CAISERTSGRRETQYF. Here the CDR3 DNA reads TGTGCCATCAGTGAGAGGACTAGCGGGAGAAGGGAGACCCAGTACTTC.

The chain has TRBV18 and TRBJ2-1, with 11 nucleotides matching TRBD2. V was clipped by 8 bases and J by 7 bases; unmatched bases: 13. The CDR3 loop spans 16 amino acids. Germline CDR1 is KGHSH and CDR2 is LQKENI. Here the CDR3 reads CASSYPTSGSANEQFF. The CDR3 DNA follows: TGTGCCAGCAGCTACCCTACTAGCGGGAGTGCGAATGAGCAGTTCTTC.

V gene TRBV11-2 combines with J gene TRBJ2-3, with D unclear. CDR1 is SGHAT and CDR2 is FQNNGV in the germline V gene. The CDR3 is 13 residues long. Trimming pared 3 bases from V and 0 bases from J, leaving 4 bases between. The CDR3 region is CASSFPSTDTQYF. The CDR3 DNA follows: TGTGCCAGCAGCTTTCCTAGCACAGATACGCAGTATTTT.

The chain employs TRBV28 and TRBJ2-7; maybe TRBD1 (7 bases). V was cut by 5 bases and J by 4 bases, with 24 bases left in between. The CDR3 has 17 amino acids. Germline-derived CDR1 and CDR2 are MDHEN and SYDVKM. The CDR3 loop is CASSPNTNRGGRYEQYF. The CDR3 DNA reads TGTGCCAGCAGTCCGAACACCAACAGGGGAGGTAGATACGAGCAGTACTTC.

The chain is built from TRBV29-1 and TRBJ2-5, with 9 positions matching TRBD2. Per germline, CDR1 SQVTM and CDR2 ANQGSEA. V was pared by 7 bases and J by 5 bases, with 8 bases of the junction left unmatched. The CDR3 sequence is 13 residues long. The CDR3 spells CSGEGSGGETQYF. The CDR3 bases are TGCAGCGGAGAGGGTAGCGGGGGCGAGACCCAGTACTTC.

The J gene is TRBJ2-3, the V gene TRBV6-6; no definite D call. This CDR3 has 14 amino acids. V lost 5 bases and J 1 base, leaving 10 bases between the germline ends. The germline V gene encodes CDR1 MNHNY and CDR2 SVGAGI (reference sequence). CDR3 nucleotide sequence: TGTGCCAGCAGTGCGACACAACGCACAGATACGCAGTATTTT. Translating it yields CASSATQRTDTQYF.

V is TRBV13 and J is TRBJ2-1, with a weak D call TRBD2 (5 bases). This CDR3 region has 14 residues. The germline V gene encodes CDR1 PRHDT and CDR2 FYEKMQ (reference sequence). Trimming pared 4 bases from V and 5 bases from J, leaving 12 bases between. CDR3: CASSSISGNNEQFF. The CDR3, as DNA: TGTGCCAGCAGCTCAATAAGCGGCAACAATGAGCAGTTCTTC.